A single sample gave rise to the 10 T cell receptor beta chains below, sequenced in a study of siplizumab effects on memory and regulatory T cells. The assay was immunoSEQ multiplex PCR, and TCRdb's table has in-frame clones only and misses some. The sample contains about 110,000 clones, about 91% of which appear only once. Sequencing used Tregs sorted from blood. Receptor source: a human donor in good health.

This rearrangement joins TRBV2 to TRBJ2-1, with unresolved D. Germline V gives CDR1 SNHLY, CDR2 FYNNEI. CDR3 length equals 12 residues. The V and J ends lost 5 bases and 2 bases respectively, with 4 bases between them. The CDR3 spells CASSRTYNEQFF. Here the CDR3 DNA reads TGTGCCAGCAGTCGGACCTACAATGAGCAGTTCTTC.

In the case of this clone: An end of the junction does not agree with germline; a read error may underlie this. The V and J genes are TRBV5-3 and TRBJ1-4; D is ambiguous. TRBV5-3 is identified as an open reading frame with a role that is uncertain. This CDR3 contains 15 residues. CDR3 coding DNA: TGTGCCAGAAGCTTCTTTCCAGGACCCCTGGGAAAAACTGTTTTT. Translating gives CARSFFPGPLGKTVF.

This sequence joins TRBV6-5 and TRBJ1-2; D unclear. Germline loops: CDR1 MNHEY, CDR2 SVGAGI. This CDR3 spans 12 amino acids. V lost 7 bases and J lost 4, with 10 bases in between. DNA for the CDR3: TGTGCCAGCATGGACCGCGCCTATGGCTACACCTTC. Encoded protein: CASMDRAYGYTF.

The V and J genes are TRBV5-5 and TRBJ2-7, with D unclear. The germline CDR1 and CDR2 sequences are SGHKS and YYEKEE (reference sequence). The CDR3 is 13 amino acids. With 7 bases removed from V and 0 bases from J, the gap between germline ends came to 11 bases. CDR3 in DNA: TGTGCCAGCGGCCGGACGAGCTCCTACGAGCAGTACTTC. It is translated as CASGRTSSYEQYF. Full variable domain (missing parts from reference TRBV5-5 and TRBJ2-7): DAGVTQSPTHLIKTRGQQVTLRCSPISGHKSVSWYQQVLGQGPQFIFQYYEKEERGRGNFPDRFSARQFPNYSSELNVNALLLGDSALYLCASGRTSSYEQYFGPGTRLTVT.

This chain links TRBV18 with TRBJ2-7; D gene unclear. Germline V CDR1 and CDR2: KGHSH, LQKENI. V was clipped by 0 bases and J by 2 bases, with 20 bases between them. The CDR3 sequence is 18 residues long. CDR3 sequence reads: CASSPPVTGLRNTYEQYF. Here the CDR3 DNA reads TGTGCCAGCTCACCACCGGTTACCGGATTAAGAAACACCTACGAGCAGTACTTC.

The V call is TRBV27, the J call TRBJ1-1; D is unclear. V was shortened by 2 bases and J by 5 bases, with 9 bases between the two germline ends. Germline CDR1 reads MNHEY; CDR2 reads SMNVEV (reference sequence). The CDR3 totals 13 residues. The CDR3 DNA sequence: TGTGCCAGCAGTTTAGGGGTTAGTACTGAAGCTTTCTTT. Protein product: CASSLGVSTEAFF.

The chain carries TRBV5-6 and TRBJ2-5; tentatively, D is TRBD2 (5 bases). V lost 4 bases to trimming and J lost 2 bases, with 15 bases between them. CDR1 SGHDT and CDR2 YYEEEE come from the germline V gene. This CDR3 is 15 amino acids long. The CDR3 spells CASSPLGSPQETQYF. The CDR3 nucleotides read TGTGCCAGCAGCCCCTTGGGGAGCCCACAAGAGACCCAGTACTTC.

CDR3 residues: CASSPDGGGYEQYF. The CDR3 DNA sequence: TGTGCCAGCAGCCCGGATGGGGGGGGATACGAGCAGTACTTC. The chain links TRBV7-9 to TRBJ2-7; 7 bases line up with TRBD2. The CDR3 extends over 14 amino acids. The germline CDR1 and CDR2 sequences are SEHNR and FQNEAQ (reference sequence). The J segment lost 4 bases and the V segment lost 5 bases, leaving 8 bases of the junction unmatched.

The chain couples TRBV10-3 to TRBJ1-2, with 8 bases lining up with TRBD1. With 6 bases clipped from V and 4 bases from J, the junction kept 4 bases outside the gene matches. Germline assignment: CDR1 ENHRY and CDR2 SYGVKD. The CDR3 runs to 13 residues. The CDR3 DNA reads TGTGCCATCAGCTTTGACAGGGGCTATGGCTACACCTTC. It encodes CAISFDRGYGYTF.

The chain links TRBV5-1 to TRBJ2-2; possibly TRBD1 or TRBD2 for D (5 bases each). Trimming removed 3 bases at V and 2 bases at J, with 14 bases between. Germline V lookup: CDR1 SGHRS, CDR2 YFSETQ. The CDR3 consists of 16 residues. The CDR3 region is CASSSLHGANTGELFF. In nucleotides, the CDR3 is TGCGCCAGCAGCTCGCTACACGGGGCCAACACCGGGGAGCTGTTTTTT.